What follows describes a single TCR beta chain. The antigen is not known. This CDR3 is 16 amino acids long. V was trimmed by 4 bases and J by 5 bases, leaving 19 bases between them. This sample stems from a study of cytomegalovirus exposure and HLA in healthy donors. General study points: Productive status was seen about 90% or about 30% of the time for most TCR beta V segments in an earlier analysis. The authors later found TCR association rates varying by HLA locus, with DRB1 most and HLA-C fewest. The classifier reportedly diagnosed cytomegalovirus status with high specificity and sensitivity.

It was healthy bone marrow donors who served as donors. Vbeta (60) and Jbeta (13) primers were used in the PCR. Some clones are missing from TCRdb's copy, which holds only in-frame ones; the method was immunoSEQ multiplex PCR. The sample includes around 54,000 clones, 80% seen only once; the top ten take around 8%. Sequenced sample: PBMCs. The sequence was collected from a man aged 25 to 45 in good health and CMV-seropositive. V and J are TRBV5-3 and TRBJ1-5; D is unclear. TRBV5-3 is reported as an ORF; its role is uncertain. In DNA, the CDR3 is TGTGCCAGAAGCGGCGCTCGGGAGGCAGCCTATCAGCCCCAGCATTTT. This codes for CARSGAREAAYQPQHF.